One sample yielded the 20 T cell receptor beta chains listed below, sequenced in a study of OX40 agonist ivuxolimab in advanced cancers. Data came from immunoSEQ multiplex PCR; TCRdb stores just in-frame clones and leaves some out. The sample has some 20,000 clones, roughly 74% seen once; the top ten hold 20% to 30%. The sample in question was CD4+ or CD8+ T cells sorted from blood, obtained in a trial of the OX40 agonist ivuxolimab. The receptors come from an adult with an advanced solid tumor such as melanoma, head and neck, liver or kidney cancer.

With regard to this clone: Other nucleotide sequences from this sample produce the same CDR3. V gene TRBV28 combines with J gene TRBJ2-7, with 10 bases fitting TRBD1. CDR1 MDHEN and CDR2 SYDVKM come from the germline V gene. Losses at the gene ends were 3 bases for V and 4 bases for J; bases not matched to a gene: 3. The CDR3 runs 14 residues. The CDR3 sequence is CASSLDRGWYEQYF. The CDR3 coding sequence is TGTGCCAGCAGTTTGGACAGGGGGTGGTACGAGCAGTACTTC.

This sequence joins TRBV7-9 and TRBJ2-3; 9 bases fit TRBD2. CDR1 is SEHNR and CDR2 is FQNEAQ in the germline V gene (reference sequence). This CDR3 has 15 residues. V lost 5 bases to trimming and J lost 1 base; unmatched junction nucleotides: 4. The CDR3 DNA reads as TGTGCCAGCAGCGCCCGACTAGCGGGCACAGATACGCAGTATTTT. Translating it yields CASSARLAGTDTQYF.

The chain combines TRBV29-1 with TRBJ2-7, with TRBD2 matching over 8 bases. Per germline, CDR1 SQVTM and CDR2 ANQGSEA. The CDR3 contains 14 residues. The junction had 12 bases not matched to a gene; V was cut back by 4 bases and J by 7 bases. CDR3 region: CSVGWGRGASEQYF. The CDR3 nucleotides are TGCAGCGTTGGCTGGGGGCGGGGGGCCAGTGAGCAGTACTTC.

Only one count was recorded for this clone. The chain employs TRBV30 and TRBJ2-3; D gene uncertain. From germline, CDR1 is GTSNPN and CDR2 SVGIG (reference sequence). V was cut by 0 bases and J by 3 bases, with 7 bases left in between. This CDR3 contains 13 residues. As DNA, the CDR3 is TGTGCCTGGAGTGTAATGGTTACAGATACGCAGTATTTT. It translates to CAWSVMVTDTQYF. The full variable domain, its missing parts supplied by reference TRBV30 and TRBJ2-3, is SQTIHQWPATLVQPVGSPLSLECTVEGTSNPNLYWYRQAAGRGLQLLFYSVGIGQISSEVPQNLSASRPQDRQFILSSKKLLLSDSGFYLCAWSVMVTDTQYFGPGTRLTVL.

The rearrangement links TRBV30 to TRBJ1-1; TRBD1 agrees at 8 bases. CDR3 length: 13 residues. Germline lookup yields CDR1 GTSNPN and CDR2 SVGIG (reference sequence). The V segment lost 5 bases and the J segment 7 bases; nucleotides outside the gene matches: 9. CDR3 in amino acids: CAWELRGQVEAFF. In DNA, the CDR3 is TGTGCCTGGGAACTCAGGGGGCAGGTTGAAGCTTTCTTT.

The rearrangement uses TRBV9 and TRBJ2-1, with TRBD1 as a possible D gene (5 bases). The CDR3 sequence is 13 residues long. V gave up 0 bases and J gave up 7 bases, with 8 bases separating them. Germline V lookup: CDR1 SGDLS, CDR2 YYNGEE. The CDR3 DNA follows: TGTGCCAGCAGCGTAGGACAGCAAAATGAGCAGTTCTTC. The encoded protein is CASSVGQQNEQFF.

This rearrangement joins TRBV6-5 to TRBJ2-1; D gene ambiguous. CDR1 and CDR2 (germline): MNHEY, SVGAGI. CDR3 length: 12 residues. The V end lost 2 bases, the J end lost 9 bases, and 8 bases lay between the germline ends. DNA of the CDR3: TGTGCCAGCAGTTACGGCAGCCGTGAGCAGTTCTTC. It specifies CASSYGSREQFF.

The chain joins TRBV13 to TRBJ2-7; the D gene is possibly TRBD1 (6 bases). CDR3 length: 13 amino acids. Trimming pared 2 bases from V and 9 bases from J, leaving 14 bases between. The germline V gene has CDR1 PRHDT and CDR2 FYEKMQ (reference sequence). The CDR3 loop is CASSLPQGYGQYF. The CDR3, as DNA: TGTGCCAGCAGCTTACCCCAGGGGTATGGGCAGTACTTC. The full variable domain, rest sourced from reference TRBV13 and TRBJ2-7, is AAGVIQSPRHLIKEKRETATLKCYPIPRHDTVYWYQQGPGQDPQFLISFYEKMQSDKGSIPDRFSAQQFSDYHSELNMSSLELGDSALYFCASSLPQGYGQYFGPGTRLTVT.

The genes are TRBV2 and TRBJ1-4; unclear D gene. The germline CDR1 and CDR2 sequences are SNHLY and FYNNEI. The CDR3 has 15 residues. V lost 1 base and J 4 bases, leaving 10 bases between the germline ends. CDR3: CASSEGSAGNEKLFF. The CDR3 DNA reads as TGTGCCAGCAGTGAAGGTAGCGCGGGTAATGAAAAACTGTTTTTT.

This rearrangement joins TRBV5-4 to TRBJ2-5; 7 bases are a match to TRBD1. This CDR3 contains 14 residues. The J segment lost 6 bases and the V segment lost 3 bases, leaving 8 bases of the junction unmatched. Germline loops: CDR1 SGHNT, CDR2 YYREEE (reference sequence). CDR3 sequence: CASSSDRVEQTQYF. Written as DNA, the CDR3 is TGTGCCAGCAGCTCTGACAGGGTTGAGCAGACCCAGTACTTC.

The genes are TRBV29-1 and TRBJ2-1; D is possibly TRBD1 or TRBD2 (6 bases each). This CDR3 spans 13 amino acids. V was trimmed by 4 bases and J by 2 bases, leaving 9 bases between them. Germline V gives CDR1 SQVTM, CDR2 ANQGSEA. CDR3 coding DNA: TGCAGCGTTGCCGGGGGCGCCTACAATGAGCAGTTCTTC. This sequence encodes CSVAGGAYNEQFF.

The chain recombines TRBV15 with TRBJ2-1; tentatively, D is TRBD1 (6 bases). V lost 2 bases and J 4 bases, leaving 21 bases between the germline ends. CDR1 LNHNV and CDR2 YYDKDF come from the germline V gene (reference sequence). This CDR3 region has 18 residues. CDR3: CATSRYFGDTGIYNEQFF. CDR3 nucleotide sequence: TGTGCCACCAGCAGATATTTTGGGGACACGGGGATTTACAATGAGCAGTTCTTC.

The CDR3, as DNA: TGTGCCACGCAGGACAGTCTCTCTGAAGCTTTCTTT. It translates to CATQDSLSEAFF. The chain links TRBV11-2 to TRBJ1-1; tentative D call: TRBD1 (6 bases). There are 12 residues in the CDR3. V was trimmed by 10 bases and J by 6 bases, leaving 15 bases between them. Germline assignment: CDR1 SGHAT and CDR2 FQNNGV.

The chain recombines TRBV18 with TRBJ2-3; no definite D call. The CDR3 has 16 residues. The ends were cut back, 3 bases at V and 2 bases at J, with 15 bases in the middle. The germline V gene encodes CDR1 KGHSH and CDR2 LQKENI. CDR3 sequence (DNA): TGTGCCAGCTCACCGTGGGTGGATCCCGCCACAGATACGCAGTATTTT. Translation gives CASSPWVDPATDTQYF.

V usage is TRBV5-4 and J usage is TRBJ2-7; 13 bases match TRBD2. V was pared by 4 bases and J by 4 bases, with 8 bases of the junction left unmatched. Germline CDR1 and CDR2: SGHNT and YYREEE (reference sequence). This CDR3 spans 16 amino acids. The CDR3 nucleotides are TGTGCCAGCAGCCCCCTAGGGACTAGCGGGGCGTACGAGCAGTACTTC. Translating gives CASSPLGTSGAYEQYF.

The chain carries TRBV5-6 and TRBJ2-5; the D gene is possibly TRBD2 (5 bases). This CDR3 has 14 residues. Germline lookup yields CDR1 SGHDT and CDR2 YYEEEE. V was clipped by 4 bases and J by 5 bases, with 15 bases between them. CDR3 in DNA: TGTGCCAGCAGCCCGTCCGGGAAGCGGGAGACCCAGTACTTC. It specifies CASSPSGKRETQYF.

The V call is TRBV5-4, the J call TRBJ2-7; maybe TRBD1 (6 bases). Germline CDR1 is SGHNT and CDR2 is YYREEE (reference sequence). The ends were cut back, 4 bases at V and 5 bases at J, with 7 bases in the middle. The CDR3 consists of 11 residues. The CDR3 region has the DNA TGTGCCAGCAGCGGACAGAACGAGCAGTACTTC. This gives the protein CASSGQNEQYF.

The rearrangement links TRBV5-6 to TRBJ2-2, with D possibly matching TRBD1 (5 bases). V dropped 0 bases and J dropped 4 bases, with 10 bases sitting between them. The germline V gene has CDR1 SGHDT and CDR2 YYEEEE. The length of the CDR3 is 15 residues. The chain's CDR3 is CASSLVSRATGELFF. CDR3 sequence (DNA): TGTGCCAGCAGCTTGGTATCCAGGGCCACCGGGGAGCTGTTTTTT.

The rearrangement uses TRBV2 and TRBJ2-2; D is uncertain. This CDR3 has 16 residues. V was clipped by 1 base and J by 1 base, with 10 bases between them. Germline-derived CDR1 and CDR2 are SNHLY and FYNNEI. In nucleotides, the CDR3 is TGTGCCAGCAGTGAAGGGGGATACCTGAACACCGGGGAGCTGTTTTTT. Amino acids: CASSEGGYLNTGELFF.

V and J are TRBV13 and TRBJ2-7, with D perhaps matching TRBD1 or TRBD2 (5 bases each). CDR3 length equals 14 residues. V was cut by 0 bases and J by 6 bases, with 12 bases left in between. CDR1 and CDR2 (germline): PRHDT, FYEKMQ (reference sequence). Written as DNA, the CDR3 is TGTGCCAGCAGCTTAGGCCGCTCCGGGACCGAGCAGTACTTC. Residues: CASSLGRSGTEQYF.